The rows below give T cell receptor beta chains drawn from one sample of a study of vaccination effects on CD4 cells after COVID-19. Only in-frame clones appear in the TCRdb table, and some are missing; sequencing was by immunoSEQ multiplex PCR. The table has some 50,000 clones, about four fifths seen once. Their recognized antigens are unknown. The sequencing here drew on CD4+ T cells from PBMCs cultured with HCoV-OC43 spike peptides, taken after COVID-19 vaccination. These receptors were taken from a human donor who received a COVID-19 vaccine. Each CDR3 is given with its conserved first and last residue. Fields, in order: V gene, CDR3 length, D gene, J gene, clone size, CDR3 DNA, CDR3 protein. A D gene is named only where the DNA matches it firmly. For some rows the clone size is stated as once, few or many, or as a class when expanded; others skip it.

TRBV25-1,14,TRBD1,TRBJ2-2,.,TGTGCCAGCAGTCGACAGGGTTATCCCGGGGAGCTGTTTTTT,CASSRQGYPGELFF
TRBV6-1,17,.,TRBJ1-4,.,TGTGCCAGCAGTGTGTTTGGGAAGGTTGCAACTAATGAAAAACTGTTTTTT,CASSVFGKVATNEKLFF
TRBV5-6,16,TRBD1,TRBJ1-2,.,TGTGCCAGCAGCTTGCTAACAGGGGTAATATCGAATGGCTACACCTTC,CASSLLTGVISNGYTF
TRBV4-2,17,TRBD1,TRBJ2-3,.,TGTGCCAGCAGCCAAGGGCCCGGGACAGCCTACACAGATACGCAGTATTTT,CASSQGPGTAYTDTQYF
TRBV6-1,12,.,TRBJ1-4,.,TGTGCCAGCAGTGATTCGAGTGAAAAACTGTTTTTT,CASSDSSEKLFF
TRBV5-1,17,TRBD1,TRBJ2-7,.,TGCGCCAGCAGCTTGCCTAAAGACAGGGAATTTTTCTACGAGCAGTACTTC,CASSLPKDREFFYEQYF
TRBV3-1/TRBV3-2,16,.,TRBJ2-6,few,TGTGCCAGCAGTCTTCGGCGGGACTCTGGGGCCAACGTCCTGACTTTC,CASSLRRDSGANVLTF
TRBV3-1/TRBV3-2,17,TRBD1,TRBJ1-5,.,TGTGCCAGCAGCCTCACCGGGACAGGGAGGAGCAATCAGCCCCAGCATTTT,CASSLTGTGRSNQPQHF
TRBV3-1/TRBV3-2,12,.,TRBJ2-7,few,TGTGCCAGCAGCCAAGATAAGTCGAAGCAGTACTTC,CASSQDKSKQYF
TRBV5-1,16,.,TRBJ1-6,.,TGCGCCAGCAGCTACGATAGGGAAGGGCCTGATTCACCCCTCCACTTT,CASSYDREGPDSPLHF
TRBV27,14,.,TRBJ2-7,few,TGTGCCAGCAGACAAAACAGGGATTCCTACGAGCAGTACTTC,CASRQNRDSYEQYF
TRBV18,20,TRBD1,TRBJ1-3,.,TGTGCCAGCTCACTAACGCTATTGGGACAGGGGGCGCGATCTGGAAACACCATATATTTT,CASSLTLLGQGARSGNTIYF
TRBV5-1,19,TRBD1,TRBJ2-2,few,TGCGCCAGCAGCCCCCCGAGGGACGCGGGCAGGGGGCTATCCGGGGAGCTGTTTTTT,CASSPPRDAGRGLSGELFF
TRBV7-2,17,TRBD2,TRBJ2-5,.,TGTGCCAGCAGCCCCATAGGCCTAGCGGGGGGGCCGGCGACCCAGTACTTC,CASSPIGLAGGPATQYF
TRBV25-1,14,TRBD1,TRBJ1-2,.,TGTGCCAGCAGCGGGGACAGGGGGCTCTATGGCTACACCTTC,CASSGDRGLYGYTF
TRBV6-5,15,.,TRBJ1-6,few,TGTGCCAGCAATCCGTCCGCCGGGTATAATTCACCCCTCCACTTT,CASNPSAGYNSPLHF
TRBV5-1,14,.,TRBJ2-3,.,TGCGCCAGCAGCTTGGCTACGGCCACAGATACGCAGTATTTT,CASSLATATDTQYF
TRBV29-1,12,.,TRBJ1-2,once,TGCAGCGTTGAAGGGTCGGGGGGAGAATACACCTTC,CSVEGSGGEYTF
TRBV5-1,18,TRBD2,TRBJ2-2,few,TGCGCCAGCAGCTTGGCCGGGGGAATAGGACTAGTTTCCGGGGAGCTGTTTTTT,CASSLAGGIGLVSGELFF
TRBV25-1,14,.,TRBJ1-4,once,TGTGCCAGCAGTGAGGCAGGGTGGAACGAAAAACTGTTTTTT,CASSEAGWNEKLFF
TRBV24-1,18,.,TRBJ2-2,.,TGTGCCACCAGTGATTTTCGTGGGAGGCCCGATAACACCGGGGAGCTGTTTTTT,CATSDFRGRPDNTGELFF
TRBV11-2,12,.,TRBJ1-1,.,TGTGCCAGCAGCTCCTTGAGCACTGAAGCTTTCTTT,CASSSLSTEAFF
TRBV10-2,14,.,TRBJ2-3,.,TGCGCCAGCCGATTGGGGCCTTTAGGAGATACGCAGTATTTT,CASRLGPLGDTQYF
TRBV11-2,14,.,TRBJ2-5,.,TGTGCCAGCAGCCGACTTTACGACGGGCCGACCCAGTACTTC,CASSRLYDGPTQYF
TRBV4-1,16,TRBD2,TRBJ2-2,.,TGCGCCAGCAGCAACCGGGCGGGGGGGCCAACCGGGGAGCTGTTTTTT,CASSNRAGGPTGELFF
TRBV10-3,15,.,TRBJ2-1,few,TGTGCCATCATGCCCTCAGGCGGCGGTTACAATGAGCAGTTCTTC,CAIMPSGGGYNEQFF
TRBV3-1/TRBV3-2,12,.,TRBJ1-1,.,TGTGCCAGCAGCCCTGGCGAGACTGAAGCTTTCTTT,CASSPGETEAFF
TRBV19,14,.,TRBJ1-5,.,TGTGCCAGTAGTATAGTGAGACAGCCAGGTTCCCAGCATTTT,CASSIVRQPGSQHF
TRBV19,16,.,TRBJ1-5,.,TGTGCCAGTAGTATAGAAGTCAGAGCAAGCAATCAGCCCCAGCATTTT,CASSIEVRASNQPQHF
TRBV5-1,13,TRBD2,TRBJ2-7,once,TGCGCCAGCAGCGGAGCGGGACTCTACGAGCAGTACTTC,CASSGAGLYEQYF
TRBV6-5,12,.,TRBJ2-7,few,TGTGCCAGCAGTTACAGCAGTGAGGAGCAGTACTTC,CASSYSSEEQYF
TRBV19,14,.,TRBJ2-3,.,TGTGCCAGTAAAGAGGACCCCGGAGAAGATACGCAGTATTTT,CASKEDPGEDTQYF
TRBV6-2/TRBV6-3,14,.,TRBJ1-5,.,TGTGCCAGCAGTAGGGACGGGAACAATCAGCCCCAGCATTTT,CASSRDGNNQPQHF
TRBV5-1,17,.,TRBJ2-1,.,TGCGCCAGCAGCTTAAACAGGGGAGGGGCAAGTGTGGATGAGCAGTTCTTC,CASSLNRGGASVDEQFF
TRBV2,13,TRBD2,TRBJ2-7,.,TGTGCCAGCAGATCGGGACTAGCGGGATCCCGGTACTTC,CASRSGLAGSRYF
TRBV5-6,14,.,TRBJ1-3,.,TGTGCCAGCAGCTTCTGGAACTCTGGAAACACCATATATTTT,CASSFWNSGNTIYF
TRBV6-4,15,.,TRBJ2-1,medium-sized,TGTGCCAGCAGTGCTCAGGGGCGGAGCGGAAATGAGCAGTTCTTC,CASSAQGRSGNEQFF
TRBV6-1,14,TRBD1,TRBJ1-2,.,TGTGCCGGCAGTGAGTCACAGGGGGACTATGGCTACACCTTC,CAGSESQGDYGYTF
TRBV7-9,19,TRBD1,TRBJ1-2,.,TGTGCCAGCAGCCCCAACGCGCCGGGACAGATAATAGTTAACTATGGCTACACCTTC,CASSPNAPGQIIVNYGYTF
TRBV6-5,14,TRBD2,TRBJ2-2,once,TGTGCCACTCTCCCGGGACTATACAGTTTAAGGCTGTTTTTT,CATLPGLYSLRLFF
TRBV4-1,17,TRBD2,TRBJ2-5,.,TGCGCCAGCAGCCAAGGCGGTTTAGCGGGGTTCCAAGAGACCCAGTACTTC,CASSQGGLAGFQETQYF
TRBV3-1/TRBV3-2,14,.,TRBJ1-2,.,TGTGCCAGCAGCCCAAAATGGGGGAACTATGGCTACACCTTC,CASSPKWGNYGYTF
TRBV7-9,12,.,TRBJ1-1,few,TGTGCCAGTACCTCTGGGGGGACCGGGGCTTTCTTT,CASTSGGTGAFF
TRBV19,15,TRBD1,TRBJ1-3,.,TGTGCCAGTAGCCCTCAGGGGGCGTGGGGAAACACCATATATTTT,CASSPQGAWGNTIYF
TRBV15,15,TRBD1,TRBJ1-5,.,TGTGCCACCAGCAGAGTGAGGGGGCCCAATCAGCCCCAGCATTTT,CATSRVRGPNQPQHF
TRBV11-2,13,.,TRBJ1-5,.,TGTGCCAGCAGCTTATCTATCTCCAATCCCCAGCATTTT,CASSLSISNPQHF
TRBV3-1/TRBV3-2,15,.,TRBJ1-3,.,TGTGCCAGCAGCCAAGTGAGGGTCTCTGGAAACACCATATATTTT,CASSQVRVSGNTIYF
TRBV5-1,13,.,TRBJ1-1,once,TGCGCCAGCAGCTTGTTGCAGGAAAAAGAAGCTTTCTTT,CASSLLQEKEAFF
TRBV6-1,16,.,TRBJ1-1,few,TGTGCCAGCAGTGAAGGGGATTTTACAGGGAGCACTGAAGCTTTCTTT,CASSEGDFTGSTEAFF
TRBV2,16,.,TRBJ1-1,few,TGTGCCAGCAGTGAAGCGGGTGTTCCGTTGAACACTGAAGCTTTCTTT,CASSEAGVPLNTEAFF
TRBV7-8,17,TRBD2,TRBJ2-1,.,TGTGCCAGCAGCTTAACACCCCGGACTAGCGGGAGCAATGAGCAGTTCTTC,CASSLTPRTSGSNEQFF
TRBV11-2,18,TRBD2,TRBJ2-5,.,TGTGCCAGCAGCTTAGGTCGGCTAGCGGGGGGGCCTAGGGAGACCCAGTACTTC,CASSLGRLAGGPRETQYF
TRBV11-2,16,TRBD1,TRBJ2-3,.,TGTGCCAGCAGCTTAGTACAGGGGGACAGCACAGATACGCAGTATTTT,CASSLVQGDSTDTQYF
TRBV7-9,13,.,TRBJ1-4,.,TGTGCCAGCAGCTTAACAGCTAATGAAAAACTGTTTTTT,CASSLTANEKLFF
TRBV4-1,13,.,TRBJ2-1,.,TGCGCCAGCAGCCCCATGGCCTACAATGAGCAGTTCTTC,CASSPMAYNEQFF